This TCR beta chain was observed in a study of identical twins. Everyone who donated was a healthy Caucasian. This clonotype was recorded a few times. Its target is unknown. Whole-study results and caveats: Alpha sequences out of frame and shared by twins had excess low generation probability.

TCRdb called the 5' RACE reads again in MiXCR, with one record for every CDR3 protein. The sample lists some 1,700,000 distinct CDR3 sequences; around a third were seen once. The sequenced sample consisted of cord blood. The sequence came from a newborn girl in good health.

The DNA of the CDR3 is TGTGCCAGCAGTTTAGCGGTTACGGGAATCAATGAGCAGTTCTTC. Its protein product is CASSLAVTGINEQFF. V gene TRBV12-3 or TRBV12-4 combines with J gene TRBJ2-1, with D possibly matching TRBD2 (5 bases). The CDR3 is made up of 15 amino acids. V shed 0 bases and J shed 6 bases, with 12 bases lying between them.